The clone carrying this TCR beta chain was counted only a few times. This sample is drawn from a study of control samples from healthy donors and cancer patients. Germline values: CDR1 KGHSH, CDR2 LQKENI. This CDR3 has 14 amino acids. V was cut by 5 bases and J by 2 bases, with 11 bases left in between. Clones were read by immunoSEQ multiplex PCR, and TCRdb kept only the in-frame ones, dropping some. The table shows about 150,000 clones, with 75% to 90% occurring only once. The sequencing input was blood. This rearrangement joins TRBV18 to TRBJ2-3; a possible D gene is TRBD2 (6 bases). The clonotype comes from a young man in good health. Here the CDR3 reads CASSLPGATDTQYF. DNA for the CDR3: TGTGCCAGCTCATTGCCGGGAGCCACAGATACGCAGTATTTT.